What follows is one T cell receptor (beta chain) and its context. Its antigen is still unknown. The data derive from a study of CD8 T cells in ankylosing spondylitis. Study conclusions and caveats: What seemed typical of ankylosing spondylitis blood was a TCR beta motif built from about 8 highly homologous variants. As reported, disease-linked clones showed significant enrichment in matched ankylosing spondylitis synovial fluid.

Germline V gene data show CDR1 as LGHNA and CDR2 as YSLEER. This CDR3 contains 14 residues. Between the trimmed V and J ends, which lost 2 bases and 2 bases, there was a span of 9 bases. 5'-RACE, quantitative and with molecular barcodes, yielded the TCR beta libraries. Each CDR3 protein gets one entry after TCRdb re-called the 5' RACE reads with MiXCR. The sample holds hundreds of thousands of distinct CDR3 sequences, 12% seen once. The sequencing sample was made of blood, either unsorted or a sorted T cell fraction (not recorded which). The chain joins TRBV4-3 to TRBJ1-2, with D uncertain. This TCR derives from a male donor with ankylosing spondylitis. The DNA of the CDR3 is TGCGCCAGCAGCCAAAATAGGGTAAACTATGGCTACACCTTC. It codes for CASSQNRVNYGYTF.